Included here is one TCR beta chain sequence, with context. This entry is derived from a study of T-cell reconstitution after alpha-beta-depleted transplantation in children. Molecular barcoding with unique molecular identifiers was used for the TCRbeta library. TCRdb ran MiXCR on the PCR reads and lists one entry per CDR3 protein. The data hold 600,000 to 700,000 distinct CDR3 sequences, with approximately 17% observed a single time. CDR3 length equals 12 residues. V was pared by 2 bases and J by 4 bases, with 3 bases between. The germline V gene encodes CDR1 SGHTA and CDR2 FQGNSA. The source material was PBMCs from the stem cell graft donor, sampled from the stem cell graft. J is TRBJ1-5 and V is TRBV7-2; no definite D call. This clonotype originated in a human donor who donated a stem cell graft to a child with acute myeloid leukemia. CDR3 sequence reads: CASSLKNQPQHF. The CDR3 coding sequence is TGTGCCAGCAGCTTAAAAAATCAGCCCCAGCATTTT.